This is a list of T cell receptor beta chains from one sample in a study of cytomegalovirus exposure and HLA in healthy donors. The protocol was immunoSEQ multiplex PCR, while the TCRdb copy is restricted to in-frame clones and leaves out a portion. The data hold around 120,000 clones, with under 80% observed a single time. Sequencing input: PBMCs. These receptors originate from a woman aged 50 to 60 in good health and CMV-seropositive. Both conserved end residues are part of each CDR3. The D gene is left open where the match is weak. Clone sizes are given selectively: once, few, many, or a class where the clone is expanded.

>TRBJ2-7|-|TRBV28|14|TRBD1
CASSFGQGVYEQYF
TGTGCCAGCAGTTTCGGACAGGGGGTTTACGAGCAGTACTTC
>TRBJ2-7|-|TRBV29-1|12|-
CSVEKDFYEQYF
TGCAGCGTTGAAAAAGACTTCTACGAGCAGTACTTC
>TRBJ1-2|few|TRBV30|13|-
CAWSAGPGNRYTF
TGTGCCTGGAGTGCTGGGCCAGGCAATCGCTACACCTTC
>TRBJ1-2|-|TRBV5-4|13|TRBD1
CASSLNRGQSYTF
TGTGCCAGCAGCCTTAACAGGGGGCAAAGCTACACCTTC
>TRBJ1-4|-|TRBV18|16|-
CASSPPNPTGNEKLFF
TGTGCCAGCTCACCACCTAATCCGACTGGTAATGAAAAACTGTTTTTT
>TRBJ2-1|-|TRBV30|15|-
CAWRRWTIHNNEQFF
TGTGCCTGGAGGCGCTGGACTATCCACAACAATGAGCAGTTCTTC
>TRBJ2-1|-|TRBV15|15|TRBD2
CATSRSSGSNYEQFF
TGTGCCACCAGCAGGTCTAGCGGGAGTAATTATGAGCAGTTCTTC
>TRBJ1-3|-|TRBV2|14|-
CASMFAGDGNTIYF
TGTGCCAGCATGTTCGCAGGGGATGGAAACACCATATATTTT
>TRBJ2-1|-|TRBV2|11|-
CASSRDNEQFF
TGTGCCAGCAGTCGAGACAATGAGCAGTTCTTC
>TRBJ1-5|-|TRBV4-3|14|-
CASSQDIGAGPQHF
TGCGCCAGCAGCCAAGATATAGGGGCCGGGCCCCAGCATTTT
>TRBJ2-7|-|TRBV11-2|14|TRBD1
CASSIGQGGYEQYF
TGTGCCAGCAGCATAGGACAGGGGGGGTACGAGCAGTACTTC
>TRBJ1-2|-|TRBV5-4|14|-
CASSLRTAPYGYTF
TGTGCCAGCAGCTTACGGACTGCGCCCTATGGCTACACCTTC
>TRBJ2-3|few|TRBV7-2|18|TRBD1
CASSLRSGTGSLTDTQYF
TGTGCCAGCAGCTTACGGTCCGGGACAGGGTCACTCACAGATACGCAGTATTTT
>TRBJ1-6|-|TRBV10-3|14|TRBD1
CAISEGTGSSPLHF
TGTGCCATCAGTGAGGGGACAGGGAGTTCACCCCTCCACTTT
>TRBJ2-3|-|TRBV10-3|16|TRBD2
CAIAPVSGGGTDTQYF
TGTGCCATAGCCCCGGTCAGCGGGGGGGGCACAGATACGCAGTATTTT
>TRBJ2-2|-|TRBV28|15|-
CASSPGGADTGELFF
TGTGCCAGCAGTCCTGGGGGGGCAGACACCGGGGAGCTGTTTTTT
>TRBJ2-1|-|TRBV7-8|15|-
CASSFTGSSYNEQFF
TGTGCCAGCAGCTTTACGGGAAGCTCCTACAATGAGCAGTTCTTC
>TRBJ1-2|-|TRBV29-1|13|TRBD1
CSVHIDRGNRYTF
TGCAGCGTCCATATAGACAGGGGTAATCGCTACACCTTC
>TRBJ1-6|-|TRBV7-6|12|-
CASSSPQSPLHF
TGTGCCAGCAGCTCCCCGCAGTCGCCCCTCCACTTT
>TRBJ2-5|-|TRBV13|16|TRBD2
CASSFSGREVLKTQYF
TGTGCCAGCAGCTTTTCAGGACGGGAGGTCCTGAAGACCCAGTACTTC
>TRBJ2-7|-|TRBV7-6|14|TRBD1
CASSLDTGASEQYF
TGTGCCAGCAGCTTAGACACAGGGGCTTCTGAGCAGTACTTC
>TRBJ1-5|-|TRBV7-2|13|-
CASSLAARQPQHF
TGTGCCAGCAGCTTAGCCGCTCGGCAGCCCCAGCATTTT
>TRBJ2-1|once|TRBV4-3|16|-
CASSGQHAMSYNEQFF
TGCGCCAGCAGCGGGCAACATGCGATGTCCTACAATGAGCAGTTCTTC
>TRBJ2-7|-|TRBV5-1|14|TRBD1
CASSRRDSSYEQYF
TGCGCCAGCAGCCGCCGGGACAGTTCCTACGAGCAGTACTTC
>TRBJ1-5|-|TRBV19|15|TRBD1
CASRTTGGSNQPQHF
TGTGCCAGTAGAACGACAGGGGGAAGCAATCAGCCCCAGCATTTT
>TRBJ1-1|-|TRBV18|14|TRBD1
CASSPDRESPEAFF
TGTGCCAGCTCACCCGACAGGGAAAGCCCTGAAGCTTTCTTT
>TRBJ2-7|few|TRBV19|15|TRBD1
CASSTPRGPTLEQYF
TGTGCCAGTAGTACCCCCAGGGGGCCCACCCTGGAGCAGTACTTC
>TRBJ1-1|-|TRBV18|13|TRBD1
CASSPDRDTEAFF
TGTGCCAGCTCACCAGACAGGGACACTGAAGCTTTCTTT
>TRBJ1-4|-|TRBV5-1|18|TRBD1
CASSLPGGQGATNEKLFF
TGCGCCAGCAGCCTGCCCGGAGGTCAGGGGGCAACTAATGAAAAACTGTTTTTT
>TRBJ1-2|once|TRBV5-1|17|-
CASSLGGSHSVNFGYTF
TGCGCCAGCAGCTTGGGCGGGTCTCATTCCGTTAACTTTGGCTACACCTTC
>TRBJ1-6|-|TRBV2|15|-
CASSTGRSYNSPLHF
TGTGCCAGCTCGACAGGCCGCTCCTATAATTCACCCCTCCACTTT
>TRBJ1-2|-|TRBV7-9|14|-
CASSLGPTNYGYTF
TGTGCCAGCAGCTTAGGGCCCACTAACTATGGCTACACCTTC
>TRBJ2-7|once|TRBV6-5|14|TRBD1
CASSSLGTGYEQYF
TGTGCCAGCAGTTCCCTCGGGACAGGCTACGAGCAGTACTTC
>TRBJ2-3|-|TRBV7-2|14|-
CASSLDFGTDTQYF
TGTGCCAGCAGCTTAGATTTCGGCACAGATACGCAGTATTTT
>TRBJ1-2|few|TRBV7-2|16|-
CASSPVYGGIPYGYTF
TGTGCCAGCAGCCCCGTATATGGAGGGATCCCCTATGGCTACACCTTC
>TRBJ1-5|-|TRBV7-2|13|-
CASSSNGNQPQHF
TGTGCCAGCAGCTCAAATGGCAATCAGCCCCAGCATTTT
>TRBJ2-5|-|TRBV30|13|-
CAWSVLRAETQYF
TGTGCCTGGAGTGTTTTACGCGCAGAGACCCAGTACTTC
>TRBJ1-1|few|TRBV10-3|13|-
CAISGPGGTEAFF
TGTGCCATCAGTGGTCCCGGGGGGACTGAAGCTTTCTTT
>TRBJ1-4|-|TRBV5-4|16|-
CASSLSGVMSNEKLFF
TGTGCCAGCAGCTTGTCAGGGGTGATGTCTAATGAAAAACTGTTTTTT
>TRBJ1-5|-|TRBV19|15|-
CASKVSTMGNQPQHF
TGTGCCAGTAAGGTTTCCACTATGGGCAATCAGCCCCAGCATTTT
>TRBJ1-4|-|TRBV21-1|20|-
CASSKAGARILKATNEKLFF
TGTGCCAGCAGCAAAGCAGGGGCACGAATATTAAAGGCAACTAATGAAAAACTGTTTTTT
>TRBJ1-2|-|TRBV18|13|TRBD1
CASSPDRGYGYTF
TGTGCCAGCTCACCTGACAGGGGCTATGGCTACACCTTC
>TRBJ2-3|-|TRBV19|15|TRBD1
CASSTGQGGTDTQYF
TGTGCCAGTAGTACCGGACAGGGGGGCACAGATACGCAGTATTTT
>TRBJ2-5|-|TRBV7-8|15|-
CASSLVTGNQETQYF
TGTGCCAGCAGCTTAGTTACAGGGAACCAAGAGACCCAGTACTTC
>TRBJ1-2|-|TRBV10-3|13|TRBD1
CAITSDRGPGYTF
TGTGCCATCACCTCGGACAGGGGCCCTGGCTACACCTTC
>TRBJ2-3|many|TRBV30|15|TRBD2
CAWSVGVAGEDTQYF
TGTGCCTGGAGTGTTGGAGTAGCGGGAGAAGATACGCAGTATTTT
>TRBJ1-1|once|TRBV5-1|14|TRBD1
CASTPGQLNTEAFF
TGCGCCAGCACACCGGGACAGTTGAACACTGAAGCTTTCTTT
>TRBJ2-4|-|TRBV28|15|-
CASSLPKLAKNIQYF
TGTGCCAGCAGTTTACCCAAACTGGCCAAAAACATTCAGTACTTC
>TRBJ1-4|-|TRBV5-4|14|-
CASSTGQTNEKLFF
TGTGCCAGCAGTACAGGACAGACAAATGAAAAACTGTTTTTT
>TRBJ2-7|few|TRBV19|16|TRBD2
CASSPRAGVVSYEQYF
TGTGCCAGTAGTCCACGGGCGGGAGTAGTTTCCTACGAGCAGTACTTC
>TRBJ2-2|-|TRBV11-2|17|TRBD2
CASSSRRRGANTGELFF
TGTGCCAGCAGCTCCAGAAGGCGGGGGGCAAACACCGGGGAGCTGTTTTTT
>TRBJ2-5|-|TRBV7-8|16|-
CASHSRSPAVQETQYF
TGTGCCAGCCATTCACGAAGTCCAGCGGTCCAAGAGACCCAGTACTTC
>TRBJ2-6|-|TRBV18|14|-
CASSPPSGANVLTF
TGTGCCAGCTCACCACCGTCGGGGGCCAACGTCCTGACTTTC
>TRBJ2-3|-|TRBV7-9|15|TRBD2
CASSLSLAGTDTQYF
TGTGCCAGCAGCTTAAGTCTAGCGGGCACAGATACGCAGTATTTT
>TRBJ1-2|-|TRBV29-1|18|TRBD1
CSVEDRGTGRSVNYGYTF
TGCAGCGTTGAAGATCGTGGGACAGGGCGTTCGGTAAACTATGGCTACACCTTC